The 25 T cell receptor beta chains given below trace back to one sample, sequenced in a study of T-cell reconstitution after alpha-beta-depleted transplantation in children (dated by TCRdb to 2015 to 2016). Read against the paper, the sample's treatment or condition label means: allogeneic hematopoietic cell transplantation with graft depleted of TCRalphabeta T cells and CD19 B cells. The library was built by means of PCR. TCRdb records Illumina HiSeq 2500 as the sequencer. TCR library preparation used molecular barcoding, with unique molecular identifiers applied to normalize quantification of the TCRbeta repertoire. In-frame beta chains were kept once TCRdb had trimmed the public reads at Q25 with fastp and called clones with MiXCR. Rows are unified per CDR3 protein, each entry keeping the most common DNA and genes. Here the sample has 780,000 or so distinct CDR3 sequences; 16% occur a single time. Approximately 5% of the sample rests with the top ten.

Sequencing was performed on PBMCs, mostly from graft donor cells, taken 360 days after TCRalphabeta/CD19-depleted stem cell transplant. The receptors stem from a male patient under 18 who had a stem cell transplant for acute lymphoblastic leukemia, so the T cells may come from the graft donor.

This clonotype was seen at least ten times. The chain recombines TRBV7-2 with TRBJ2-2; unclear D gene. The CDR3 runs 14 residues. Germline CDR1 and CDR2: SGHTA and FQGNSA. Deletions cut 5 bases from V and 4 bases from J, with 11 bases between. The CDR3 protein is CASSHLVGTGELFF. The CDR3 DNA follows: TGTGCCAGCAGCCACCTGGTGGGCACCGGGGAGCTGTTTTTT. Variable domain in full (rest from reference TRBV7-2 and TRBJ2-2): GAGVSQSPSNKVTEKGKDVELRCDPISGHTALYWYRQSLGQGLEFLIYFQGNSAPDKSGLPSDRFSAERTGGSVSTLTIQRTQQEDSAVYLCASSHLVGTGELFFGEGSRLTVL.

This sequence joins TRBV12-3 or TRBV12-4 and TRBJ2-5, with D possibly being TRBD2 (7 bases). Deletions cut 3 bases from V and 5 bases from J, with 13 bases between. This CDR3 has 14 residues. The CDR3 here is CASSLSGGKETQYF. In DNA form, the CDR3 reads TGTGCCAGCAGTTTGTCGGGGGGCAAGGAGACCCAGTACTTC.

The genes are TRBV12-3 or TRBV12-4 and TRBJ2-2; the D gene is possibly TRBD2 (5 bases). V shed 4 bases and J shed 3 bases, with 12 bases lying between them. The CDR3 has 15 residues. CDR3 protein: CASSWGAAYTGELFF. The CDR3 bases are TGTGCCAGCAGTTGGGGAGCGGCGTACACCGGGGAGCTGTTTTTT.

The table lists this clonotype with a few counts. The chain joins TRBV4-1 to TRBJ1-5; 9 nucleotides agree with TRBD1. V trimming: 4 bases; J trimming: 7 bases; junction bases outside the gene matches: 11. Germline values: CDR1 MGHRA, CDR2 YSYEKL. The CDR3 has 16 amino acids. The CDR3 nucleotides read TGCGCCAGCAGCCGTCCGGGACAGGGAAGGGAGCAGCCCCAGCATTTT. Translation gives CASSRPGQGREQPQHF.

This clonotype occurred a few times. The chain has TRBV7-8 and TRBJ2-7; 7 bases align to TRBD2. Per germline, CDR1 SGHVS and CDR2 FQNEAQ. Trimming cost V 2 bases and J 2 bases; bases outside gene matches: 6. The CDR3 has 15 residues. The CDR3 DNA reads TGTGCCAGCAGCTTATTTCAGCGGGGTCCCTACGAGCAGTACTTC. Encoded protein: CASSLFQRGPYEQYF.

V gene TRBV6-6 combines with J gene TRBJ2-4, with 10 positions matching TRBD2. After removal of 5 bases from V and 6 bases from J, the junction contained 1 base not matched to a gene. This CDR3 has 13 amino acids. From germline, CDR1 is MNHNY and CDR2 SVGAGI (reference sequence). The CDR3 reads CASSQREGNIQYF. CDR3 DNA: TGTGCCAGCAGTCAGCGGGAGGGAAACATTCAGTACTTC.

Here the CDR3 DNA reads TGTGCCAGCAGCACCTTTTCGGGGGACTCCTATAATTCACCCCTCCACTTT. It yields the protein CASSTFSGDSYNSPLHF. This rearrangement joins TRBV9 to TRBJ1-6; possibly TRBD1 for D (5 bases). V shed 4 bases and J shed 0 bases, with 14 bases lying between them. The CDR3 consists of 17 residues. Per the germline V gene, CDR1 is SGDLS and CDR2 is YYNGEE.

This clonotype appeared a few times. CDR3 protein: CSVEGTNYEQYF. For the CDR3, the DNA is TGCAGCGTTGAAGGGACCAACTACGAGCAGTACTTC. The chain is built from TRBV29-1 and TRBJ2-7; D call uncertain. V lost 1 base to trimming and J lost 3 bases, with 7 bases between them. This CDR3 region has 12 residues. CDR1 SQVTM and CDR2 ANQGSEA come from the germline V gene.

The rearrangement joins TRBV20-1 to TRBJ2-3; 10 bases are a match to TRBD2. V was clipped by 5 bases and J by 2 bases; unmatched bases: 4. The CDR3 is made up of 14 amino acids. Germline V gives CDR1 DFQATT, CDR2 SNEGSKA (reference sequence). CDR3 sequence reads: CSARGLAITDTQYF. The CDR3 DNA reads as TGCAGTGCTCGGGGACTAGCGATCACAGATACGCAGTATTTT.

This chain links TRBV18 with TRBJ2-7; D is unresolved. Germline V gene data show CDR1 as KGHSH and CDR2 as LQKENI. Deletions cut 8 bases from V and 2 bases from J, with 7 bases between. The CDR3 extends over 11 amino acids. CDR3 amino acids: CASKGTYEQYF. The CDR3 DNA is TGTGCCAGCAAAGGGACCTACGAGCAGTACTTC.

This clonotype has only a few counts. The chain couples TRBV12-3 or TRBV12-4 to TRBJ2-1; D gene uncertain. The ends were cut back, 4 bases at V and 4 bases at J, with 11 bases in the middle. The CDR3 has 14 residues. Written as DNA, the CDR3 is TGTGCCAGCAGTTCGTGGAGTACGTACAATGAGCAGTTCTTC. It encodes CASSSWSTYNEQFF.

This clonotype has only a few counts. The gene calls are TRBV9 and TRBJ2-7, with 7 bases aligning to TRBD1. The CDR3 runs to 15 residues. The V and J ends lost 4 bases and 6 bases, in that order; junction bases with no gene match: 13. Germline CDR1 and CDR2: SGDLS and YYNGEE. The CDR3 loop is CASSPPGTEVTEQYF. The CDR3 DNA is TGTGCCAGCAGCCCCCCCGGGACAGAAGTCACCGAGCAGTACTTC.

This chain connects TRBV18 to TRBJ2-7; TRBD1 matches 9 bases. The CDR3 length is 15 residues. Unmatched junction bases numbered 8, after V lost 3 bases and J lost 5 bases. Germline CDR1 reads KGHSH; CDR2 reads LQKENI. The CDR3 DNA follows: TGTGCCAGCTCACCCGAGACAGGGGGGGAAAACGAGCAGTACTTC. This translates into CASSPETGGENEQYF.

This clonotype has a count of ten or more. V gene TRBV11-2 combines with J gene TRBJ2-3, with 13 bases that match TRBD2. V gave up 5 bases and J gave up 3 bases; unmatched junction bases: 8. Germline V gene sequence: CDR1 SGHAT, CDR2 FQNNGV. The CDR3 has 17 amino acids. The CDR3 sequence is CASSRTSGSLGTDTQYF. The DNA of the CDR3 is TGTGCCAGCAGCAGGACTAGCGGGAGTTTGGGGACAGATACGCAGTATTTT.

This clonotype was seen only a few times. The chain couples TRBV5-1 to TRBJ2-7; 9 bases map to TRBD2. This CDR3 is 18 amino acids long. V trimming: 0 bases; J trimming: 3 bases; junction bases outside the gene matches: 13. Per the germline V gene, CDR1 is SGHRS and CDR2 is YFSETQ. The CDR3 region is CASSLELAGIGIRYEQYF. CDR3 nucleotides: TGCGCCAGCAGCTTGGAACTAGCGGGCATAGGTATACGCTACGAGCAGTACTTC.

This clonotype was detected many times. V usage is TRBV5-1 and J usage is TRBJ2-1, with unresolved D. There are 15 residues in the CDR3. In germline, CDR1 is SGHRS, CDR2 YFSETQ. V was shortened by 1 base and J by 0 bases, with 8 bases between the two germline ends. The CDR3 sequence: CASSLYQSSYNEQFF. CDR3 coding DNA: TGCGCCAGCAGCTTGTACCAGAGCTCCTACAATGAGCAGTTCTTC.

This clonotype has ten or more counts. The genes are TRBV12-3 or TRBV12-4 and TRBJ2-7, with TRBD1 as a possible D gene (5 bases). CDR3 size: 15 residues. Trimming shortened V by 1 base and J by 1 base, and 11 bases separated the two germline ends. In DNA, the CDR3 is TGTGCCAGCAGTTTAGACAGGCGCCTTTCCTACGAGCAGTACTTC. Its translation: CASSLDRRLSYEQYF.

This chain links TRBV5-1 with TRBJ2-7, with 9 bases aligning to TRBD2. Germline CDR1 SGHRS, CDR2 YFSETQ. Trimming took 0 bases from V and 3 from J; bases not matched to a gene: 7. CDR3 size: 16 residues. CDR3 coding DNA: TGCGCCAGCAGCTTGGAACCAGCGGGAGGCCTCTACGAGCAGTACTTC. Translated: CASSLEPAGGLYEQYF.

V and J are TRBV6-1 and TRBJ2-3, with a weak D call TRBD1 (8 bases). Trimming took 7 bases from V and 5 from J, leaving 19 bases between them. Germline V gives CDR1 MNHNS, CDR2 SASEGT. The CDR3 consists of 15 residues. DNA for the CDR3: TGTGCCAGCATCATGGACAGGGAGGGAAGAGATACGCAGTATTTT. Protein: CASIMDREGRDTQYF.

The chain employs TRBV11-2 and TRBJ2-7; 13 bases are a match to TRBD2. CDR3 length: 16 amino acids. Germline values: CDR1 SGHAT, CDR2 FQNNGV. The junction had 5 bases not matched to a gene; V was cut back by 4 bases and J by 2 bases. In DNA, the CDR3 is TGTGCCAGCAGCTCGACTAGCGGGAGGCTCCCCTACGAGCAGTACTTC. Its translation is CASSSTSGRLPYEQYF.

The chain carries TRBV11-1 and TRBJ2-1; the match to TRBD2 covers 10 bases. The length of the CDR3 is 20 residues. V was clipped by 1 base and J by 0 bases; unmatched bases: 12. Germline V gives CDR1 SGHAT, CDR2 FQDESV (reference sequence). Here the CDR3 reads CASSLGGWTSGRNSYNEQFF. The CDR3 DNA reads as TGTGCCAGCAGCTTAGGGGGGTGGACTAGCGGTCGTAACTCCTACAATGAGCAGTTCTTC.

This clonotype was seen a handful of times. V and J are TRBV18 and TRBJ2-4; no definite D call. V dropped 3 bases and J dropped 8 bases, with 11 bases sitting between them. The germline V gene has CDR1 KGHSH and CDR2 LQKENI. The CDR3 spans 13 residues. CDR3 coding DNA: TGTGCCAGCTCACCTTTAGTCCAGCACATTCAGTACTTC. As protein: CASSPLVQHIQYF.

This clonotype was counted between two and nine times. This rearrangement joins TRBV25-1 to TRBJ2-5; 10 bases align to TRBD1. The length of the CDR3 is 15 residues. Germline-derived CDR1 and CDR2 are MGHDK and SYGVNS. The trim removed 7 bases at V and 5 bases at J, leaving 10 bases unmatched. The CDR3 region has the DNA TGTGCCAGCACCTCCACTGGGGGACAGGGGGAGACCCAGTACTTC. Its protein product is CASTSTGGQGETQYF.

DNA for the CDR3: TGCGCCAGCAGCTTGTTCCGGGTATGGTTGACCGGGGAGCTGTTTTTT. This gives the protein CASSLFRVWLTGELFF. The chain joins TRBV5-1 to TRBJ2-2, with no clear D. V gave up 1 base and J gave up 5 bases, with 15 bases separating them. Germline CDR1 and CDR2: SGHRS and YFSETQ. The CDR3 loop spans 16 amino acids. The whole variable domain, remainder taken from reference TRBV5-1 and TRBJ2-2, is KAGVTQTPRYLIKTRGQQVTLSCSPISGHRSVSWYQQTPGQGLQFLFEYFSETQRNKGNFPGRFSGRQFSNSRSEMNVSTLELGDSALYLCASSLFRVWLTGELFFGEGSRLTVL.

The gene calls are TRBV4-1 and TRBJ2-1; 9 bases agree with TRBD2. The CDR3 totals 14 residues. The J segment lost 12 bases and the V segment lost 3 bases, leaving 9 bases of the junction unmatched. Germline values: CDR1 MGHRA, CDR2 YSYEKL. CDR3 protein: CASSQWREGRVQFF. The CDR3 nucleotides read TGCGCCAGCAGCCAGTGGCGGGAGGGCCGAGTGCAGTTCTTC.